Below are 9 T cell receptor beta chains sequenced from a single sample in a study of blood T cell repertoires in COVID-19. Here immunoSEQ multiplex PCR was the method, and the copy in TCRdb shows in-frame clones only, minus some. The sample records roughly 150,000 clones, approximately 75% being singletons. Sequencing was carried out using peripheral blood. The source of these receptors is a human donor in a cohort sampled during active COVID-19.

This clone was observed a single time. V and J are TRBV19 and TRBJ2-5; unclear D gene. CDR3 length equals 17 residues. The V gene lost 5 bases and the J gene lost 1 base, with 20 bases spanning the gap. Germline V gene lookup returns CDR1 LNHDA and CDR2 SQIVND (reference sequence). The CDR3 loop reads CASSPQISRPGQETQYF. The CDR3 DNA sequence: TGTGCCAGTAGTCCCCAAATTAGTCGACCGGGCCAAGAGACCCAGTACTTC.

This chain links TRBV27 with TRBJ2-2; 8 bases line up with TRBD2. V lost 8 bases, J lost 2 bases, and 4 bases stayed unmatched. Germline CDR1 is MNHEY and CDR2 is SMNVEV (reference sequence). The CDR3 contains 14 residues. The CDR3 spells CASAGGANTGELFF. Written as DNA, the CDR3 is TGTGCCAGCGCCGGGGGGGCTAACACCGGGGAGCTGTTTTTT.

This chain connects TRBV4-3 to TRBJ1-1; unclear D gene. Trimming took off 1 base at V and 2 bases at J, with 5 bases between the two ends. The CDR3 is 13 amino acids. Germline CDR1 reads LGHNA; CDR2 reads YSLEER. CDR3 bases: TGCGCCAGCAGCCAAGCATTTAACACTGAAGCTTTCTTT. Amino acids: CASSQAFNTEAFF.

The rearrangement joins TRBV7-6 to TRBJ2-1, with TRBD2 as a possible D gene (5 bases). Germline values: CDR1 SGHVS, CDR2 FNYEAQ. V lost 0 bases, J lost 2 bases, and 11 bases lay in between. The CDR3 is 16 amino acids. The CDR3 sequence: CASSLAVAGTYNEQFF. CDR3 nucleotides: TGTGCCAGCAGCTTAGCGGTGGCGGGTACCTACAATGAGCAGTTCTTC.

The rearrangement joins TRBV3-1 (or the pseudogene TRBV3-2) to TRBJ2-5; D is ambiguous. Trimming cost V 0 bases and J 6 bases, with 11 bases left between them. Germline V gene data show CDR1 as LGHDT and CDR2 as YNNKEL (reference sequence). The length of the CDR3 is 14 residues. CDR3 region: CASSQEALWQTQYF. CDR3 nucleotide sequence: TGTGCCAGCAGCCAAGAAGCGCTTTGGCAGACCCAGTACTTC.

V gene TRBV20-1 combines with J gene TRBJ2-1; perhaps TRBD2 as D (5 bases). Germline loops: CDR1 DFQATT, CDR2 SNEGSKA (reference sequence). Trimming shortened V by 6 bases and J by 7 bases, and 10 bases separated the two germline ends. The CDR3 sequence is 11 residues long. CDR3 region: CSAEPGNEQFF. The CDR3 DNA follows: TGCAGTGCCGAACCGGGGAATGAGCAGTTCTTC.

The V gene is TRBV24-1, the J gene TRBJ2-3, with D possibly TRBD2 on 6 matching bases. Trimming stripped 7 bases from V and 2 bases from J, with 15 bases between. The CDR3 runs 15 residues. Germline assignment: CDR1 KGHDR and CDR2 SFDVKD. CDR3 residues: CATSHPQDYTDTQYF. The CDR3 DNA reads TGTGCCACCAGCCATCCGCAGGACTACACAGATACGCAGTATTTT.

V and J are TRBV6-6 and TRBJ2-3, with a possible D match to TRBD1 (5 bases). The V gene's germline CDR1 is MNHNY and CDR2 SVGAGI (reference sequence). This CDR3 is built from 15 residues. Trimming took 7 bases from V and 0 from J, leaving 14 bases between them. The CDR3 region is CASTVQGSSTDTQYF. DNA of the CDR3: TGTGCCAGCACCGTCCAGGGATCTAGCACAGATACGCAGTATTTT.

The genes are TRBV7-2 and TRBJ2-3; D uncertain. Trimming shortened V by 0 bases and J by 2 bases, and 9 bases separated the two germline ends. This CDR3 is 15 amino acids long. Germline V gives CDR1 SGHTA, CDR2 FQGNSA. Here the CDR3 reads CASSLARQNTDTQYF. In nucleotides, the CDR3 is TGTGCCAGCAGCTTAGCCAGGCAAAACACAGATACGCAGTATTTT.